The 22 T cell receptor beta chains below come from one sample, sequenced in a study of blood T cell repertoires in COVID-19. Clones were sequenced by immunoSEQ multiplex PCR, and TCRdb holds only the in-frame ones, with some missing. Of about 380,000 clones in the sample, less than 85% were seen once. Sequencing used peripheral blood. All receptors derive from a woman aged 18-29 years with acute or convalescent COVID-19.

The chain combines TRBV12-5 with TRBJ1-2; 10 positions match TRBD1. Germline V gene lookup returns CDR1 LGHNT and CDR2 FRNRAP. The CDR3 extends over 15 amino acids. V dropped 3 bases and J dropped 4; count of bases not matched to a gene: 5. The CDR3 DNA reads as TGTGCTAGTGGTTTCGGGACAGGGGTCCCCTATGGCTACACCTTC. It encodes CASGFGTGVPYGYTF.

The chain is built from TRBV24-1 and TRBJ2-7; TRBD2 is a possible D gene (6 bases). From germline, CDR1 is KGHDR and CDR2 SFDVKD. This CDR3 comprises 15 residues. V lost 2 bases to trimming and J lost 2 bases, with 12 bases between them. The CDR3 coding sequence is TGTGCCACCAGTGATTCACTGACTAGTCCCTACGAGCAGTACTTC. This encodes CATSDSLTSPYEQYF.

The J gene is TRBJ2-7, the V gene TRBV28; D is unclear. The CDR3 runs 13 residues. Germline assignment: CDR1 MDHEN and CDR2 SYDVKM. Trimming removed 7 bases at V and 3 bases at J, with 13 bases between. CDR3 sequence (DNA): TGTGCCAGCACCTCCTCCAGGAACTACGAGCAGTACTTC. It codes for CASTSSRNYEQYF.

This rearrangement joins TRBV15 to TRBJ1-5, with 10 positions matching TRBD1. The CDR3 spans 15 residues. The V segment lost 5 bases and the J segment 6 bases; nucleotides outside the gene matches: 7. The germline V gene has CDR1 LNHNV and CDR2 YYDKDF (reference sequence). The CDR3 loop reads CATSGDRGSGQPQHF. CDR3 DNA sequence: TGTGCCACCAGCGGGGACAGGGGCTCGGGTCAGCCCCAGCATTTT.

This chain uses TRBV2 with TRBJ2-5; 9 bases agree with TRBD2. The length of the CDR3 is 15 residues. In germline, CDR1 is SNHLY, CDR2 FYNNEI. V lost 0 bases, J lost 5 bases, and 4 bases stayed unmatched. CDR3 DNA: TGTGCCAGCAGTGAAGCTCCAGCGGGGGGCGAGACCCAGTACTTC. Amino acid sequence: CASSEAPAGGETQYF.

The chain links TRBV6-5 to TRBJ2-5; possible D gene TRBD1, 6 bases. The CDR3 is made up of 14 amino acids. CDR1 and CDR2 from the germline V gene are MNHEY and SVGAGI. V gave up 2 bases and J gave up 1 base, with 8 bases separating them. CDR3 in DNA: TGTGCCAGCAGTTACGGACAGCTCCAAGAGACCCAGTACTTC. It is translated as CASSYGQLQETQYF.

CDR3 DNA sequence: TGTGCCAGCAGCCCAGGGACAGGGAACAAGGGCCATGAGCAGTTCTTC. This gives the protein CASSPGTGNKGHEQFF. The chain carries TRBV9 and TRBJ2-1; 9 nucleotides align to TRBD1. The CDR3 is made up of 16 amino acids. Unmatched junction bases numbered 13, after V lost 4 bases and J lost 8 bases. CDR1 is SGDLS, CDR2 YYNGEE, per germline.

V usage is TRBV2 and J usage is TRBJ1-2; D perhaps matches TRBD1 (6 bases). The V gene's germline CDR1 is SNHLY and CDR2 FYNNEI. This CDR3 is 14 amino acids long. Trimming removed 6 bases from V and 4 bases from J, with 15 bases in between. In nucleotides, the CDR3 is TGTGCCAGCAGCTCTCCAGGACAGCGCTATGGCTACACCTTC. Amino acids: CASSSPGQRYGYTF.

The CDR3 spells CASSYRVSGNTIYF. In nucleotides, the CDR3 is TGTGCCAGCAGCTACAGGGTATCTGGAAACACCATATATTTT. The rearrangement links TRBV2 to TRBJ1-3; TRBD1 is a possible D gene (6 bases). From germline, CDR1 is SNHLY and CDR2 FYNNEI. The CDR3 is 14 amino acids. The germline V and J ends were trimmed by 6 bases and 1 base, with 10 bases remaining between them.

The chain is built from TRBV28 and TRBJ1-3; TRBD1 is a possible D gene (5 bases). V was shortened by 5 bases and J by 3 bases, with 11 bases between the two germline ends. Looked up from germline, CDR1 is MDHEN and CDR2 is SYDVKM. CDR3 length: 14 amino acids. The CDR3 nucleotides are TGTGCCAGCAGTAGCCGGACACTTGGAAACACCATATATTTT. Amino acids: CASSSRTLGNTIYF.

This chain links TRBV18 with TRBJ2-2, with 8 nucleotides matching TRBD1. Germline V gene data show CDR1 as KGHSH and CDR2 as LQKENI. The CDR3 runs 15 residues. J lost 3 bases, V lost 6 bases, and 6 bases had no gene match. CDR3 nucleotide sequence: TGTGCCAGCTCGGCAGGGGGCGCGGACACCGGGGAGCTGTTTTTT. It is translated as CASSAGGADTGELFF.

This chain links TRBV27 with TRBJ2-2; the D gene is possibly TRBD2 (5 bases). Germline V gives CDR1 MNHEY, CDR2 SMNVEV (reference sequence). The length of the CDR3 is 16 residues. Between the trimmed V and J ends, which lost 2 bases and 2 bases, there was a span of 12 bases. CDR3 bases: TGTGCCAGCAGTTTAAGGGCTAGCTTCAACACCGGGGAGCTGTTTTTT. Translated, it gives CASSLRASFNTGELFF.

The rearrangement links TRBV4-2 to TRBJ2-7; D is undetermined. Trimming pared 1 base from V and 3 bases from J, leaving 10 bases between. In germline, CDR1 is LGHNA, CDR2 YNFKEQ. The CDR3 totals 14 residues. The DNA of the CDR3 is TGTGCCAGCAGCCAAGGGCGCGGAAACTACGAGCAGTACTTC. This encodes CASSQGRGNYEQYF.

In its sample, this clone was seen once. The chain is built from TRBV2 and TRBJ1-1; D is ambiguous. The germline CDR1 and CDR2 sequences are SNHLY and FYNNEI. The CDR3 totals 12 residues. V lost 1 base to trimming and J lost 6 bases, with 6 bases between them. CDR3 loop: CASSEVGPEAFF. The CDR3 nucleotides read TGTGCCAGCAGTGAAGTGGGCCCTGAAGCTTTCTTT.

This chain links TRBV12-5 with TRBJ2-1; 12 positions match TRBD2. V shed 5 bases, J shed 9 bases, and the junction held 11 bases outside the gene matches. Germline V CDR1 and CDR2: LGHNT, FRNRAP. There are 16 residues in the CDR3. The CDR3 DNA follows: TGTGCTAGTGGTCGACTAGCGGGAGAGGCGGGTGGTGAGCAGTTCTTC. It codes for CASGRLAGEAGGEQFF. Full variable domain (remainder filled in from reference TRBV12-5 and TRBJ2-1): DARVTQTPRHKVTEMGQEVTMRCQPILGHNTVFWYRQTMMQGLELLAYFRNRAPLDDSGMPKDRFSAEMPDATLATLKIQPSEPRDSAVYFCASGRLAGEAGGEQFFGPGTRLTVL.

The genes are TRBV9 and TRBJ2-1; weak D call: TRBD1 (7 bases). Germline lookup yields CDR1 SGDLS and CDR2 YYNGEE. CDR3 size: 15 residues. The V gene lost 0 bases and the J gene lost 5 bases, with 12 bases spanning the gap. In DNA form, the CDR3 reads TGTGCCAGCAGCGTAGTTGCGGGACAGAACAATGAGCAGTTCTTC. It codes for CASSVVAGQNNEQFF.

CDR3 in amino acids: CASSRMAGVYEQYF. In DNA, the CDR3 is TGTGCCAGCAGTAGGATGGCAGGGGTCTACGAGCAGTACTTC. V and J are TRBV5-8 and TRBJ2-7; TRBD1 is a possible D gene (6 bases). Trimming left V 5 bases short and J 3 bases short, with 15 bases between. CDR3 size: 14 residues. Germline CDR1 reads SGHTS; CDR2 reads YDEGEE.

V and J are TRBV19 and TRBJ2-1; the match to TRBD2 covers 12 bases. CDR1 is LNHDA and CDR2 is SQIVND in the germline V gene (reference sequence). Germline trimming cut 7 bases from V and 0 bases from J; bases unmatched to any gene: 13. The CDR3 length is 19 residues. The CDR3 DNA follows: TGTGCCAGTACCTCGCCCGGGACTAGCGGGCTGAGCTCCTACAATGAGCAGTTCTTC. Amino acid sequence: CASTSPGTSGLSSYNEQFF.

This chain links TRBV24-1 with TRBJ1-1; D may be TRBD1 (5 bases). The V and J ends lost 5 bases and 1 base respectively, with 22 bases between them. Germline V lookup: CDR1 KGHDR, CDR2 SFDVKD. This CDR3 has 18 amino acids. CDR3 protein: CATSAESSRNRSNTEAFF. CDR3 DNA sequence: TGTGCCACCAGTGCGGAGTCGTCCCGAAACAGGTCGAACACTGAAGCTTTCTTT.

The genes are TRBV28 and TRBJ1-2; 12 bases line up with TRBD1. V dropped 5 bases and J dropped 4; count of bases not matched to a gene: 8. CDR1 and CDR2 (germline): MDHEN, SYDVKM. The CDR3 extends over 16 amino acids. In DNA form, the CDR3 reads TGTGCCAGCAGTCTCGGGACAGGGGGCGCGGGCTATGGCTACACCTTC. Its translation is CASSLGTGGAGYGYTF.

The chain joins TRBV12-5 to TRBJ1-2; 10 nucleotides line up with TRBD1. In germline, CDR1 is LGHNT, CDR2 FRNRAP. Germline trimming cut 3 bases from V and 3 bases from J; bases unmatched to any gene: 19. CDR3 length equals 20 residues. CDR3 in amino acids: CASGFTTGTGDPGGHYGYTF. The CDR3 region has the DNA TGTGCTAGTGGTTTCACGACCGGGACAGGGGATCCAGGAGGGCACTATGGCTACACCTTC.

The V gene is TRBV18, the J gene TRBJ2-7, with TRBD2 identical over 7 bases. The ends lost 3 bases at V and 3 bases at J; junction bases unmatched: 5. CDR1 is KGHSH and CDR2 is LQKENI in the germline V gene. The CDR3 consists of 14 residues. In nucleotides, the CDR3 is TGTGCCAGCTCACCGGGTCGGGAGGTCTACGAGCAGTACTTC. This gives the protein CASSPGREVYEQYF. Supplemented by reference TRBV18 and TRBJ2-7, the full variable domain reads NAGVMQNPRHLVRRRGQEARLRCSPMKGHSHVYWYRQLPEEGLKFMVYLQKENIIDESGMPKERFSAEFPKEGPSILRIQQVVRGDSAAYFCASSPGREVYEQYFGPGTRLTVT.